Presented here are 20 T cell receptor beta chains from one specimen sequenced in a study of prognosis after radiotherapy for stage I lung cancer. Genomic DNA was the source, and TCR beta CDR3 was amplified from it by two-round multiplex PCR. During first-round PCR, primers specific to each TRBV and TRBJ gene were used. MiXCR was run by TCRdb on the multiplex PCR reads, yielding one entry per CDR3 protein. The table records about 24,000 distinct CDR3 sequences, around 34% of them present only once. The input for sequencing was PBMCs, taken before or after stereotactic body radiation therapy (not recorded which). The receptors originated from a donor over 45 with non-small cell lung cancer.

Ten or more counts support this clonotype. The V gene is TRBV30, the J gene TRBJ1-5; 10 bases are a match to TRBD1. This CDR3 comprises 18 residues. Per germline, CDR1 GTSNPN and CDR2 SVGIG (reference sequence). V trimming: 1 base; J trimming: 1 base; junction bases outside the gene matches: 10. CDR3 nucleotide sequence: TGTGCCTGGAGTGCCTCGACAGGGGGCCTTCGAAGCAATCAGCCCCAGCATTTT. Protein product: CAWSASTGGLRSNQPQHF.

The table lists this clonotype with many counts. The genes are TRBV9 and TRBJ1-2; 7 nucleotides line up with TRBD1. Germline CDR1 SGDLS, CDR2 YYNGEE. V gave up 4 bases and J gave up 4 bases; unmatched junction bases: 7. The CDR3 length is 14 residues. The chain's CDR3 is CASSQTGTAYGYTF. CDR3 coding DNA: TGTGCCAGCAGCCAAACCGGGACAGCCTATGGCTACACCTTC.

Regarding this clonotype: A clone one base away is much larger, so this may be a read error. This sequence joins TRBV29-1 and TRBJ1-2, with D hard to call. Germline lookup yields CDR1 SQVTM and CDR2 ANQGSEA. CDR3 length: 12 residues. The V end was cut by 3 bases, the J end by 7 bases, with 12 bases between. This chain's CDR3 is CSVDPTVVGYTF. CDR3 in DNA: TGCAGCGTTGACCCAACAGTGGTTGGCTACACCTTC.

The chain carries TRBV20-1 and TRBJ2-1, with 7 bases lining up with TRBD2. The V segment lost 0 bases and the J segment 2 bases; nucleotides outside the gene matches: 4. CDR1 and CDR2 from the germline V gene are DFQATT and SNEGSKA (reference sequence). CDR3 length: 15 amino acids. The DNA of the CDR3 is TGCAGTGCTAGAGATTGGCTAGCGGCCTACAATGAGCAGTTCTTC. Amino acid sequence: CSARDWLAAYNEQFF.

V is TRBV6-5 and J is TRBJ1-6; 10 bases agree with TRBD1. Losses at the gene ends were 2 bases for V and 12 bases for J; bases not matched to a gene: 10. The CDR3 runs to 16 residues. Germline values: CDR1 MNHEY, CDR2 SVGAGI. The CDR3 spells CASSYDSGTGDLPLHF. CDR3 bases: TGTGCCAGCAGTTACGACTCCGGGACAGGGGATTTACCCCTCCACTTT.

This clonotype came up a few times. The chain couples TRBV7-3 to TRBJ1-3; D is perhaps TRBD1 (5 bases). The CDR3 covers 15 residues. V was clipped by 5 bases and J by 4 bases, with 15 bases between them. Germline loops: CDR1 SGHTA, CDR2 FQGTGA. CDR3 sequence reads: CASSPSGGFGNTIYF. The CDR3 DNA sequence: TGTGCCAGCAGCCCTTCTGGGGGTTTCGGAAACACCATATATTTT.

This clonotype was picked up many times. The chain uses TRBV19 and TRBJ2-5; TRBD2 is a possible D gene (5 bases). V was trimmed by 5 bases and J by 5 bases, leaving 21 bases between them. This CDR3 contains 16 residues. The germline V gene encodes CDR1 LNHDA and CDR2 SQIVND (reference sequence). CDR3 sequence: CASSGETGFRSETQYF. The CDR3 nucleotides are TGTGCCAGTAGTGGGGAAACGGGATTCCGGAGCGAGACCCAGTACTTC.

Concerning this clonotype itself: Sequence at one end of the junction differs from germline and may be a read error. This chain joins TRBV6-1 and TRBJ1-6, with D unresolved. Looked up from germline, CDR1 is MNHNS and CDR2 is SASEGT. The CDR3 sequence is 16 residues long. This chain's CDR3 is CANSEAAGRPKSALHF. As DNA, the CDR3 is TGTGCCAACAGTGAAGCGGCCGGGCGGCCCAAATCAGCCCTCCACTTT.

This clonotype has a count of ten or more. The chain carries TRBV30 and TRBJ1-1; weak D call: TRBD1 (6 bases). This CDR3 is built from 17 residues. Germline assignment: CDR1 GTSNPN and CDR2 SVGIG (reference sequence). The V and J ends lost 2 bases and 1 base respectively, with 20 bases between them. Here the CDR3 reads CAWSTRTTSRGNTEAFF. DNA for the CDR3: TGTGCCTGGAGTACACGGACTACAAGCAGGGGGAACACTGAAGCTTTCTTT.

The chain employs TRBV4-3 and TRBJ1-2; 7 bases match TRBD1. V trimming: 0 bases; J trimming: 4 bases; junction bases outside the gene matches: 5. Germline values: CDR1 LGHNA, CDR2 YSLEER. CDR3 length equals 15 residues. CDR3: CASSQDTGVGYGYTF. CDR3 DNA sequence: TGCGCCAGCAGCCAAGATACAGGGGTCGGCTATGGCTACACCTTC.

The table lists this clonotype with many counts. V usage is TRBV6-1 and J usage is TRBJ1-1; D not certain. Per the germline V gene, CDR1 is MNHNS and CDR2 is SASEGT. V was pared by 6 bases and J by 4 bases, with 12 bases between. CDR3 length: 13 amino acids. CDR3 DNA: TGTGCCAGCAGCGGCCAGGAGGGCACTGAAGCTTTCTTT. It yields the protein CASSGQEGTEAFF.

This clonotype was observed many times. The chain carries TRBV20-1 and TRBJ2-1; TRBD2 matches at 14 bases. Germline lookup yields CDR1 DFQATT and CDR2 SNEGSKA (reference sequence). The ends lost 5 bases at V and 7 bases at J; junction bases unmatched: 7. The CDR3 is made up of 15 amino acids. The CDR3 region has the DNA TGCAGTGCTGGACTAGCGGGAGGCAAGGGGAATGAGCAGTTCTTC. This codes for CSAGLAGGKGNEQFF.

Comment on this clonotype: A much more abundant neighbour one base away suggests this may be a read error. The genes are TRBV18 and TRBJ1-5, with 7 positions matching TRBD1. The CDR3 loop spans 16 amino acids. Looked up from germline, CDR1 is KGHSH and CDR2 is LQKENI. The CDR3 DNA follows: TGTGTCAGCTCACCCTGGGAGGGGGCCAGCAATCAGGCCCAGCATTTT. Its translation is CVSSPWEGASNQAQHF.

Regarding this clonotype: A read error is possible here, since a much larger clone lies one base away. The genes are TRBV9 and TRBJ2-5; possibly TRBD2 for D (6 bases). Trimming pared 4 bases from V and 4 bases from J, leaving 17 bases between. The CDR3 length is 15 residues. Germline assignment: CDR1 SGDLS and CDR2 YYNGEE. The CDR3 loop is CASSSRPGAGETQYF. The CDR3 bases are TGTGCCAGCAGCTCCCGCCCAGGAGCGGGAGAGACCCAGTACTTC.

This clonotype was seen repeatedly, ten times or more. The V call is TRBV5-1, the J call TRBJ1-2; no reliable D call. Deletions cut 1 base from V and 2 bases from J, with 3 bases between. Germline CDR1 SGHRS, CDR2 YFSETQ. This CDR3 comprises 12 residues. In nucleotides, the CDR3 is TGCGCCAGCAGCTTGTGGAACTATGGCTACACCTTC. It codes for CASSLWNYGYTF.

This clonotype has ten or more counts. This sequence joins TRBV7-2 and TRBJ2-1; the D gene is possibly TRBD2 (7 bases). The V gene's germline CDR1 is SGHTA and CDR2 FQGNSA. V lost 5 bases and J 4 bases, leaving 15 bases between the germline ends. This CDR3 has 15 amino acids. CDR3: CASSPRGGGYNEQFF. CDR3 sequence (DNA): TGTGCCAGCAGCCCAAGGGGAGGGGGATACAATGAGCAGTTCTTC.

As to this clonotype: A much larger clone lies one base from this, so it may be a read error. The chain employs TRBV14 and TRBJ2-5; D gene uncertain. The V and J ends lost 1 base and 7 bases respectively, with 10 bases between them. The CDR3 runs 13 residues. CDR1 and CDR2 (germline): SGHDN, FVKESK. The CDR3 DNA is TGTGCCAGCAGCCAAGTAAGGGCTTGGACCCAGTACTTC. Translating gives CASSQVRAWTQYF.

This clonotype has at least ten counts. This rearrangement joins TRBV9 to TRBJ2-1; 9 bases agree with TRBD2. V lost 4 bases, J lost 7 bases, and 12 bases stayed unmatched. Germline V CDR1 and CDR2: SGDLS, YYNGEE. This CDR3 comprises 16 residues. For the CDR3, the DNA is TGTGCCAGCAGCTCAGGAGCGGGAGGCCTGTCGAATGAGCAGTTCTTC. Its protein is CASSSGAGGLSNEQFF. Full variable domain (missing parts from reference TRBV9 and TRBJ2-1): DSGVTQTPKHLITATGQRVTLRCSPRSGDLSVYWYQQSLDQGLQFLIQYYNGEERAKGNILERFSAQQFPDLHSELNLSSLELGDSALYFCASSSGAGGLSNEQFFGPGTRLTVL.

This clonotype has at least ten counts. This sequence joins TRBV30 and TRBJ2-3; perhaps TRBD2 as D (5 bases). V shed 5 bases and J shed 2 bases, with 14 bases lying between them. Germline values: CDR1 GTSNPN, CDR2 SVGIG (reference sequence). The CDR3 loop spans 14 amino acids. The CDR3 here is CAWSYRGNTDTQYF. In nucleotides, the CDR3 is TGTGCCTGGTCCTACCGGGGAAACACAGATACGCAGTATTTT.

This chain links TRBV24-1 with TRBJ2-7; the match to TRBD2 covers 9 bases. Germline V lookup: CDR1 KGHDR, CDR2 SFDVKD. The CDR3 sequence is 14 residues long. V dropped 4 bases and J dropped 5; count of bases not matched to a gene: 5. The CDR3 reads CATSDSGRPNEQYF. The DNA of the CDR3 is TGTGCCACCAGTGACAGCGGGAGGCCCAACGAGCAGTACTTC.